Listed below are T cell receptor beta chains from one sample, sequenced in a study of T cells in tuberculosis. TCRdb's table, derived via immunoSEQ multiplex PCR, lists solely in-frame clones and lacks some. The sample records about 54,000 clones, approximately 91% being singletons. Sequenced: CD1b-GMM tetramer-negative cells sorted from PBMCs. These receptor sequences come from an adult woman with latent tuberculosis. Both conserved end residues are part of each CDR3. D genes are given only for firm matches. Clone size is given for some rows only: seen once, a few or many times, or a class if the clone is expanded.

V gene: TRBV18; clone size: once; J gene: TRBJ2-7; D gene: NA; CDR3 DNA: TGTGCCAGCTCACCACCGGGAGCCCTGGCGGGATTACGCGACGAGCAGTACTTC; CDR3 protein: CASSPPGALAGLRDEQYF
V gene: TRBV5-1; clone size: NA; J gene: TRBJ2-3; D gene: TRBD1; CDR3 DNA: TGCGCCAGCAGCCTGGGGGACAGTCCTTACACAGATACGCAGTATTTT; CDR3 protein: CASSLGDSPYTDTQYF
V gene: TRBV7-9; clone size: NA; J gene: TRBJ2-2; D gene: NA; CDR3 DNA: TGTGCCAGCAGCTTAATGTCACTGAGGAAGGGGCCGAACACCGGGGAGCTGTTTTTT; CDR3 protein: CASSLMSLRKGPNTGELFF
V gene: TRBV4-1; clone size: NA; J gene: TRBJ1-5; D gene: NA; CDR3 DNA: TGCGCCAGCAGCCAAGGACAGCTTAATCAGCCCCAGCATTTT; CDR3 protein: CASSQGQLNQPQHF
V gene: TRBV7-9; clone size: NA; J gene: TRBJ1-2; D gene: NA; CDR3 DNA: TGTGCCAGCAGCCTCCCTCTGGGCAGGCACAACTATGGCTACACCTTC; CDR3 protein: CASSLPLGRHNYGYTF
V gene: TRBV28; clone size: NA; J gene: TRBJ1-2; D gene: TRBD1; CDR3 DNA: TGTGCCAGCAAACGCAGGGACAGGGATAACTATGGCTACACCTTC; CDR3 protein: CASKRRDRDNYGYTF
V gene: TRBV9; clone size: NA; J gene: TRBJ1-1; D gene: NA; CDR3 DNA: TGTGCCAGCAGCCCACAACTAGGGAGTAGCACTGAAGCTTTCTTT; CDR3 protein: CASSPQLGSSTEAFF
V gene: TRBV18; clone size: NA; J gene: TRBJ1-1; D gene: TRBD1; CDR3 DNA: TGTGCCAGCTCACCGTGGGACAGGGGGCGCGTGGGGACTGAAGCTTTCTTT; CDR3 protein: CASSPWDRGRVGTEAFF
V gene: TRBV7-9; clone size: NA; J gene: TRBJ1-6; D gene: NA; CDR3 DNA: TGTGCCAGCAGCTTGGACACCCATAATTCACCCCTCCACTTT; CDR3 protein: CASSLDTHNSPLHF
V gene: TRBV5-8; clone size: NA; J gene: TRBJ2-3; D gene: NA; CDR3 DNA: TGTGCCAGCAGCTTGCCAGGGAACACAGATACGCAGTATTTT; CDR3 protein: CASSLPGNTDTQYF
V gene: TRBV14; clone size: NA; J gene: TRBJ2-7; D gene: TRBD1; CDR3 DNA: TGTGCCAGCAGCCAAGTAGCAGGGGGACCCTACGAGCAGTACTTC; CDR3 protein: CASSQVAGGPYEQYF
V gene: TRBV7-2; clone size: NA; J gene: TRBJ1-5; D gene: TRBD1; CDR3 DNA: TGTGCCAGCAGCTTAGGCGGGACAGGACATCAGCCCCAGCATTTT; CDR3 protein: CASSLGGTGHQPQHF
V gene: TRBV2; clone size: NA; J gene: TRBJ2-7; D gene: NA; CDR3 DNA: TGTGCCAGCAGTGGAGATTCGTCCTACGAGCAGTACTTC; CDR3 protein: CASSGDSSYEQYF
V gene: TRBV20-1; clone size: NA; J gene: TRBJ2-5; D gene: NA; CDR3 DNA: TGCAGTGCAGCAGGGCAAGAGACCCAGTACTTC; CDR3 protein: CSAAGQETQYF
V gene: TRBV18; clone size: NA; J gene: TRBJ1-1; D gene: NA; CDR3 DNA: TGTGCCAGCTCACCAGCAGGGAACACTGAAGCTTTCTTT; CDR3 protein: CASSPAGNTEAFF
V gene: TRBV15; clone size: NA; J gene: TRBJ2-3; D gene: NA; CDR3 DNA: TGTGCCACCAGCACTACGGATACGCAGTATTTT; CDR3 protein: CATSTTDTQYF
V gene: TRBV13; clone size: NA; J gene: TRBJ1-3; D gene: NA; CDR3 DNA: TGTGCCAGCAGCTTACTTTTCTCTGGAAACACCATATATTTT; CDR3 protein: CASSLLFSGNTIYF